This section outlines one T cell receptor beta chain sequence together with its context. Sequencing used immunoSEQ multiplex PCR; TCRdb keeps in-frame clones, though not all of them. The table has about 390,000 clones, about 87% seen once; the top ten hold roughly 9.4%. This entry belongs to a study of blood T cell repertoires in COVID-19. Study details: In each case, the material was cDNA or gDNA derived from T cells, B-cell-depleted T cells, or PBMCs.

The germline V gene encodes CDR1 MNHNS and CDR2 SASEGT. The CDR3 is 16 amino acids. Trimming took 3 bases from V and 7 from J, leaving 21 bases between them. Cohort 3 recovered donors had two negative PCRs, clearance, or symptom resolution. The clonotype was recovered from a woman aged 50 to 65 who had recovered from COVID-19. The rearrangement links TRBV6-1 to TRBJ2-5, with a tentative D call TRBD1 (5 bases). The sample was PBMCs or T cells enriched from blood (not recorded which). The CDR3 loop is CASSEGRVDPVTTQYF. The CDR3 DNA reads as TGTGCCAGCAGTGAGGGGCGCGTGGACCCCGTAACGACCCAGTACTTC.